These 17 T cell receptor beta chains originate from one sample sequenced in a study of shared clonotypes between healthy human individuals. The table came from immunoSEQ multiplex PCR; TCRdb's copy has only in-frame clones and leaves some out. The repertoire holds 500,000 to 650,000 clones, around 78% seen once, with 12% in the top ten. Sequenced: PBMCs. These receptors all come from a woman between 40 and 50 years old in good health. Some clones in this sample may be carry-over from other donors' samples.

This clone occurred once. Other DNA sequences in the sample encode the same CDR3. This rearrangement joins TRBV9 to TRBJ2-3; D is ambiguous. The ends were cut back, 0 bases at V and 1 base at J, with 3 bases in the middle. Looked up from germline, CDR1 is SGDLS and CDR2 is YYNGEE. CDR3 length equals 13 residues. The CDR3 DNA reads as TGTGCCAGCAGCGTAGTAGGCACAGATACGCAGTATTTT. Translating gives CASSVVGTDTQYF.

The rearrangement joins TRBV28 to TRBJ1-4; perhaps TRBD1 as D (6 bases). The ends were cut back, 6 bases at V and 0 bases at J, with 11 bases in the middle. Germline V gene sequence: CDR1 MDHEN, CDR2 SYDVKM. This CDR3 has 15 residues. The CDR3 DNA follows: TGTGCCAGCAGCTACGGGACAACAACTAATGAAAAACTGTTTTTT. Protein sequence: CASSYGTTTNEKLFF.

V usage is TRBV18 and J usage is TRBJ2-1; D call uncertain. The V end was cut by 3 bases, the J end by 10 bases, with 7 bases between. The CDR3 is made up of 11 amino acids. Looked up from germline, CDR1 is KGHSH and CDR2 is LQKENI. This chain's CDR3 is CASSPGVEQFF. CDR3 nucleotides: TGTGCCAGCTCACCTGGGGTGGAGCAGTTCTTC.

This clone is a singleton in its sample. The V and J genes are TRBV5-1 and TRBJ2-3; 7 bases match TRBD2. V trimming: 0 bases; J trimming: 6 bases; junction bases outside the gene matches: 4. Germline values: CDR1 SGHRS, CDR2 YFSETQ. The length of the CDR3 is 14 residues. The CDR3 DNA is TGCGCCAGCAGCTTGGCAAGCGGGGAGGATACGCAGTATTTT. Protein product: CASSLASGEDTQYF.

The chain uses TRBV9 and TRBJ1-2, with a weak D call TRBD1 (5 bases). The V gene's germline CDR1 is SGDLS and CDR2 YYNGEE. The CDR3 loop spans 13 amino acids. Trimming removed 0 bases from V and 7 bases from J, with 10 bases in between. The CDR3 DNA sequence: TGTGCCAGCAGCGTAGAGGAGGGACGTGGCTACACCTTC. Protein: CASSVEEGRGYTF.

The CDR3 DNA is TGTGCCAGCAGTTCTTTTGGCAGGGGCTCTGGAAACACCATATATTTT. This translates into CASSSFGRGSGNTIYF. The J gene is TRBJ1-3, the V gene TRBV25-1; possibly TRBD1 for D (6 bases). Germline CDR1 and CDR2: MGHDK and SYGVNS. V was trimmed by 5 bases and J by 0 bases, leaving 14 bases between them. The CDR3 runs to 16 residues.

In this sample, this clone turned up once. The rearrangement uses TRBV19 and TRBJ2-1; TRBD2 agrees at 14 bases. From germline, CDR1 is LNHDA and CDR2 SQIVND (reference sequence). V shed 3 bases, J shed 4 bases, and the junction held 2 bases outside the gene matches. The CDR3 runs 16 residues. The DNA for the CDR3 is TGTGCCAGTAGTATGAGGACTAGCGGGAGGTACAATGAGCAGTTCTTC. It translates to CASSMRTSGRYNEQFF.

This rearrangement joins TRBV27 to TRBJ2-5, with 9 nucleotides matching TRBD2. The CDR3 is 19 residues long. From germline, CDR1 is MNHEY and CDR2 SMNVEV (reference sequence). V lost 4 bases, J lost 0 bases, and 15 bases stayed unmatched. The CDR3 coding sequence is TGTGCCAGCAGTTCCTCGACTAGCGGAAAATGGGGAAACCAAGAGACCCAGTACTTC. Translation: CASSSSTSGKWGNQETQYF.

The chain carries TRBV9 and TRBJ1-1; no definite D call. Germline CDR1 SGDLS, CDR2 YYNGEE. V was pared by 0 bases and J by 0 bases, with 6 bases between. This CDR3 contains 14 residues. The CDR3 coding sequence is TGTGCCAGCAGCGTAGGGGTTGTGAACACTGAAGCTTTCTTT. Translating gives CASSVGVVNTEAFF.

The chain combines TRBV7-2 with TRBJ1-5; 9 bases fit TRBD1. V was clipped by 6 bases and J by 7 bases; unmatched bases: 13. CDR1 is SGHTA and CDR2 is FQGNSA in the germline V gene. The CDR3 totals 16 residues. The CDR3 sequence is CASSYTGTGSYQPQHF. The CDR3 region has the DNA TGTGCCAGCAGTTATACCGGGACAGGGTCTTACCAGCCCCAGCATTTT. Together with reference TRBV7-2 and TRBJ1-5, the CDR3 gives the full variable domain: GAGVSQSPSNKVTEKGKDVELRCDPISGHTALYWYRQSLGQGLEFLIYFQGNSAPDKSGLPSDRFSAERTGGSVSTLTIQRTQQEDSAVYLCASSYTGTGSYQPQHFGDGTRLSIL.

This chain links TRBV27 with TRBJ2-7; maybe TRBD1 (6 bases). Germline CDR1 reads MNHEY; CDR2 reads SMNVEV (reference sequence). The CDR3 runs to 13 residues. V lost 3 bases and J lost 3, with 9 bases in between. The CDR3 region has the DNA TGTGCCAGCAGTTTGGACAGTCACTACGAGCAGTACTTC. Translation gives CASSLDSHYEQYF.

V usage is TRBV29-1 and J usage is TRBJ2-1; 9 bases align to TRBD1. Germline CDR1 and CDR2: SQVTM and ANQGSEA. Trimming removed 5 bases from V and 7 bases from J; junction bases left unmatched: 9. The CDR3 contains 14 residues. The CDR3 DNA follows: TGCAGCGTTAACCCCGGGACAGGGCAGAATGAGCAGTTCTTC. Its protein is CSVNPGTGQNEQFF.

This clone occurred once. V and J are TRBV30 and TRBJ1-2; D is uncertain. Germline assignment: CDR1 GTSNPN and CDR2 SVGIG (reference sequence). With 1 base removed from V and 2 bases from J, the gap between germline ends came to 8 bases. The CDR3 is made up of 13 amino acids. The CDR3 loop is CAWSGGLNYGYTF. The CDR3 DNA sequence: TGTGCCTGGAGTGGGGGTTTGAACTATGGCTACACCTTC.

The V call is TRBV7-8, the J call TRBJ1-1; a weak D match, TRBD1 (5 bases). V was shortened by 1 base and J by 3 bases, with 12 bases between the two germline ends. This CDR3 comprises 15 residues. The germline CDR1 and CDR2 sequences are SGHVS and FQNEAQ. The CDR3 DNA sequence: TGTGCCAGCAGCTTAGTGGGGGGAAGGGACACTGAAGCTTTCTTT. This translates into CASSLVGGRDTEAFF.

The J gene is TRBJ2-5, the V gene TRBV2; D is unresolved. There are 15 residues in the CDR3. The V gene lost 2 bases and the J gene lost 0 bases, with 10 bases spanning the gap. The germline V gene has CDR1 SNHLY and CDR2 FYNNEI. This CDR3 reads CASSESGRNQETQYF. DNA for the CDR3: TGTGCCAGCAGTGAATCGGGCAGGAACCAAGAGACCCAGTACTTC.

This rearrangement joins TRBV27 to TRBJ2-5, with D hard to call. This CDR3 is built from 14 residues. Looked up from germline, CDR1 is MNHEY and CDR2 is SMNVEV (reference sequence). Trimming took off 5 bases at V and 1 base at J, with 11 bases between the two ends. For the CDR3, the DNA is TGTGCCAGCAGTCCCGGTCCGATCCAAGAGACCCAGTACTTC. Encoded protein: CASSPGPIQETQYF.

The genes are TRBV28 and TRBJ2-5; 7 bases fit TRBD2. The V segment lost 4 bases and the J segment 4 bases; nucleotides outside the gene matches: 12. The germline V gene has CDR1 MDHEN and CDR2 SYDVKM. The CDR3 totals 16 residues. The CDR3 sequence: CASSSAAGAGGETQYF. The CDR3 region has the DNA TGTGCCAGCAGTTCCGCTGCGGGAGCCGGAGGAGAGACCCAGTACTTC.